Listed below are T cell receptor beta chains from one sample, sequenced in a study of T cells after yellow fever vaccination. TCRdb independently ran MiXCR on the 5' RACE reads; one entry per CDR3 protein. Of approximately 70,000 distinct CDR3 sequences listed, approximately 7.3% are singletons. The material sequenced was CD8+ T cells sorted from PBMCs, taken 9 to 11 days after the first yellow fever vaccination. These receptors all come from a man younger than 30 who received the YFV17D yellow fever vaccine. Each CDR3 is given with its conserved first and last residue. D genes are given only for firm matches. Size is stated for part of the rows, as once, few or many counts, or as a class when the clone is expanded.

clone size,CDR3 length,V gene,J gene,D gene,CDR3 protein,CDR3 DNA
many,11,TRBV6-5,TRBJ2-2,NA,CASSLDGELFF,TGTGCCAGCAGCCTCGACGGGGAGCTGTTTTTT
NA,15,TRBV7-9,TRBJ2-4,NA,CASSRGARTQNIQYF,TGTGCCAGCAGCCGGGGCGCTAGGACTCAAAACATTCAGTACTTC
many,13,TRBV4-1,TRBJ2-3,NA,CASSQDLLLEEYF,TGCGCCAGCAGCCAAGATCTACTATTGGAGGAGTATTTT
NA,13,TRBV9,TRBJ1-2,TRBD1,CASSGTGSVGYTF,TGTGCCAGCAGCGGGACAGGGTCAGTTGGCTACACCTTC
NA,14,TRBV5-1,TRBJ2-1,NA,CASSLAGSGNEQFF,TGCGCCAGCAGCTTGGCCGGGTCGGGGAATGAGCAGTTCTTC
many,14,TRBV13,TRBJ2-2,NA,CASSPGGMPGELFF,TGTGCCAGCAGCCCCGGTGGGATGCCCGGGGAGCTGTTTTTT
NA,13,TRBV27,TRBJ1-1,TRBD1,CASSAGTGTEAFF,TGTGCCAGCAGCGCCGGGACAGGCACTGAAGCTTTCTTT
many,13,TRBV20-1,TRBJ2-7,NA,CSARAWSRLEQYF,TGCAGTGCTAGAGCGTGGAGTCGGCTCGAGCAGTACTTC
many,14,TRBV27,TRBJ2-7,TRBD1,CASSFGTGGYEQYF,TGTGCCAGCAGTTTCGGGACAGGTGGATACGAGCAGTACTTC
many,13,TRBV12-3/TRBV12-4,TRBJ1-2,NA,CASSFPGSQGYTF,TGTGCCAGCAGTTTTCCCGGTTCTCAAGGCTACACCTTC
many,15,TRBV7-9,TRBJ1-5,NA,CARERRGRPLQPQHF,TGTGCCAGGGAACGACGGGGCAGACCCCTGCAGCCCCAGCATTTT
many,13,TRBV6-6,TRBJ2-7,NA,CASSYSKGYEQYF,TGTGCCAGCAGTTACTCCAAGGGCTACGAGCAGTACTTC
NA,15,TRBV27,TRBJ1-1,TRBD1,CASSLRGTGNTEAFF,TGTGCCAGCAGTTTAAGAGGGACAGGGAACACTGAAGCTTTCTTT
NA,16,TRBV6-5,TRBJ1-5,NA,CASSYGGGPSNQPQHF,TGTGCCAGCAGTTACGGGGGGGGCCCTAGCAATCAGCCCCAGCATTTT
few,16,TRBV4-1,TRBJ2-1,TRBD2,CASSPSGGLSYNEQFF,TGCGCCAGCAGCCCCAGCGGGGGGTTATCCTACAATGAGCAGTTCTTC
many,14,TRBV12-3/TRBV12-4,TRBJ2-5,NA,CASTKIGGGETQYF,TGTGCCAGCACCAAAATAGGAGGGGGGGAGACCCAGTACTTC
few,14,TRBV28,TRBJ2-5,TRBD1,CASSPDRVLETQYF,TGTGCCAGCAGCCCGGACAGGGTTTTAGAGACCCAGTACTTC
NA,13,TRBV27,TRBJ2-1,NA,CASSFGGDNEQFF,TGTGCCAGCAGTTTCGGCGGTGACAATGAGCAGTTCTTC
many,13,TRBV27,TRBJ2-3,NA,CASSRSPPDTQYF,TGTGCCAGCAGTAGAAGTCCTCCGGATACGCAGTATTTT
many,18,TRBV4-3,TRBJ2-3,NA,CASSQDLLTGASTDTQYF,TGCGCCAGCAGCCAAGATCTGCTTACGGGGGCTAGCACAGATACGCAGTATTTT
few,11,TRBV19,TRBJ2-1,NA,CASSLGGQQFF,TGTGCCAGTAGTTTAGGTGGACAGCAGTTCTTC
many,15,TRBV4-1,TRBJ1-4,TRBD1,CASSQVGTGEEKLFF,TGCGCCAGCAGCCAAGTAGGGACAGGAGAGGAAAAACTGTTTTTT
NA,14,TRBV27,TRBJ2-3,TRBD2,CASSVGGGVDTQYF,TGTGCCAGCAGCGTCGGGGGGGGGGTGGATACGCAGTATTTT
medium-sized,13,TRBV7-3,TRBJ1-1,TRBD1,CASSWYRGSEAFF,TGTGCCAGCAGCTGGTACAGGGGATCTGAAGCTTTCTTT
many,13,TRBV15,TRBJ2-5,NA,CATSRTAQETQYF,TGTGCCACCAGCAGAACGGCACAAGAGACCCAGTACTTC
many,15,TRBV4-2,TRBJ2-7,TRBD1,CASSQATGSSYEQYF,TGTGCCAGCAGCCAAGCGACAGGGAGCTCCTACGAGCAGTACTTC
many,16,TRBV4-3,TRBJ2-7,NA,CASSHNMRQGTYEQYF,TGCGCCAGCAGTCATAACATGCGGCAGGGGACCTACGAGCAGTACTTC
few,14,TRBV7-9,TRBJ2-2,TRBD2,CASSRTSVAGELFF,TGTGCCAGCAGTAGGACTAGCGTGGCCGGGGAGCTGTTTTTT
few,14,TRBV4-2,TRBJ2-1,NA,CASSQGFSDNEQFF,TGTGCCAGCAGCCAAGGGTTTTCGGACAATGAGCAGTTCTTC
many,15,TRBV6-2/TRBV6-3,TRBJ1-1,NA,CASSSQGHVGTEAFF,TGTGCCAGCAGTTCTCAGGGGCATGTGGGCACTGAAGCTTTCTTT
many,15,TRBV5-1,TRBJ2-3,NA,CASSMDVGTTDTQYF,TGCGCCAGCAGCATGGACGTCGGGACAACCGATACGCAGTATTTT
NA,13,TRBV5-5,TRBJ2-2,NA,CASSSANTGELFF,TGTGCCAGCAGCTCTGCGAACACCGGGGAGCTGTTTTTT
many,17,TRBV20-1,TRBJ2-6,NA,CSATRGNTASGANVLTF,TGCAGTGCTACCCGCGGCAACACCGCCTCTGGGGCCAACGTCCTGACTTTC
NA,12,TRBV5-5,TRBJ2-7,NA,CASSPEGYEQYF,TGTGCCAGCAGCCCCGAGGGCTACGAGCAGTACTTC
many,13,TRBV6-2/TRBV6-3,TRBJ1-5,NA,CASSPTGGQPQHF,TGTGCCAGCAGCCCCACCGGGGGCCAGCCCCAGCATTTT
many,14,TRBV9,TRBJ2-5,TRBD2,CASSGAGGVETQYF,TGTGCCAGCAGCGGAGCGGGGGGGGTTGAGACCCAGTACTTC
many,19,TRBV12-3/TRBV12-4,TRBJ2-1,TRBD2,CASSLSLGGGLASYNEQFF,TGTGCCAGCAGTTTAAGTTTAGGAGGAGGACTAGCGTCCTACAATGAGCAGTTCTTC
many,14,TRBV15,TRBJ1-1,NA,CATSRASFGREAFF,TGTGCCACCAGCAGAGCCTCTTTTGGGAGGGAGGCTTTCTTT
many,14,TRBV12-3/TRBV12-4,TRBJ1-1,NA,CASSFEGFDTEAFF,TGTGCCAGCAGTTTTGAGGGGTTCGACACTGAAGCTTTCTTT
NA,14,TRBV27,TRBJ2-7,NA,CASSLTWGKYEQYF,TGTGCCAGCAGTTTGACATGGGGCAAGTACGAGCAGTACTTC
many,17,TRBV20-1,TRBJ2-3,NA,CSARKDHFQAHTDTQYF,TGCAGTGCTAGGAAGGACCACTTCCAAGCTCACACAGATACGCAGTATTTT
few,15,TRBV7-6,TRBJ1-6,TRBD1,CASSSRQGPNSPLHF,TGTGCCAGCAGCTCCCGACAGGGCCCCAATTCACCCCTCCACTTT